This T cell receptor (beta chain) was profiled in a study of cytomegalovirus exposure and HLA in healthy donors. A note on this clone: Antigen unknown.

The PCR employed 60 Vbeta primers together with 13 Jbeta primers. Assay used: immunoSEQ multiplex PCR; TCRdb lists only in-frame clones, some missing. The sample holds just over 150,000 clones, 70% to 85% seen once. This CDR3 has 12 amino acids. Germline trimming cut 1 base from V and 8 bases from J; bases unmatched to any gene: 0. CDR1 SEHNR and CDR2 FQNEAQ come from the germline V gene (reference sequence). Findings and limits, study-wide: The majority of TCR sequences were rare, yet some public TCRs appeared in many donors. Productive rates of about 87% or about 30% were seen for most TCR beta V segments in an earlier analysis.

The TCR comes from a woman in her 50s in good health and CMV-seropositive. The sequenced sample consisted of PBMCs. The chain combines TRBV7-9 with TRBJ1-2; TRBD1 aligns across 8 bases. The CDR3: CASSLGDRGYTF. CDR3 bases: TGTGCCAGCAGCTTAGGGGACAGGGGCTACACCTTC. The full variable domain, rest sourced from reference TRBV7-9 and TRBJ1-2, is DTGVSQNPRHKITKRGQNVTFRCDPISEHNRLYWYRQTLGQGPEFLTYFQNEAQLEKSRLLSDRFSAERPKGSFSTLEIQRTEQGDSAMYLCASSLGDRGYTFGSGTRLTVV.